This T cell receptor (beta chain) was profiled in a study of OX40 agonist ivuxolimab in advanced cancers. The repertoire was sequenced with immunoSEQ multiplex PCR; TCRdb's copy has only in-frame clones and lacks some. The table shows roughly 80,000 clones, with around 88% occurring only once. V was pared by 0 bases and J by 5 bases, with 5 bases of the junction left unmatched. The V gene's germline CDR1 is SGHRS and CDR2 YFSETQ. This CDR3 is built from 16 residues. The rearrangement joins TRBV5-1 to TRBJ2-5, with 12 positions matching TRBD1. This specimen was CD4+ or CD8+ T cells sorted from blood, taken in a trial of the OX40 agonist ivuxolimab. This TCR came from an adult with an advanced solid tumor such as melanoma, head and neck, liver or kidney cancer. The CDR3 protein is CASSLAGTGGGETQYF. The CDR3, as DNA: TGCGCCAGCAGCTTGGCCGGGACAGGGGGCGGGGAGACCCAGTACTTC.